This record looks at one T cell receptor (beta chain) sequence and its context. Its target is unknown. These data are taken from a study of T cell responses to AZD1222 COVID-19 vaccine. Whole-study findings and limits: Vaccine-associated CD4 TCRs ranged over spike, dominating at 160-218 and 743-854. White British people made up most donors, females outnumbered males, and clonal diversity was possibly underestimated. An increase in Spike-specific TCR breadth and depth was observed after two AZD1222 doses. Close to half of spike-specific TCRs reportedly recognize unmutated variant regions.

This CDR3 contains 12 residues. V was cut by 8 bases and J by 1 base, with 8 bases left in between. Germline CDR1 and CDR2: SEHNR and FQNEAQ (reference sequence). Clones were sequenced by immunoSEQ multiplex PCR, and TCRdb holds only the in-frame ones, with some missing. The sample has some 140,000 clones, 84% seen once; the top ten hold approximately 4%. This material consisted of peripheral blood, taken on day 0 of AZD1222 vaccination. The source of this sequence is an adult in good health. This chain connects TRBV7-9 to TRBJ1-1; the D is unclear. CDR3 nucleotide sequence: TGTGCCAGCGGCAGAGAGAACACTGAAGCTTTCTTT. Translating gives CASGRENTEAFF.